This TCR beta chain was observed in a study of blood T cells in healthy people across ages. Alongside a J-beta primer mix, a sample-barcoded 5' primer served in a second PCR lasting about 6 to 12 cycles. TCRdb recomputed calls from the 5' RACE reads with MiXCR, one row per CDR3 protein. Counted here are over 700,000 distinct CDR3 sequences, just under 25% occurring once; the ten biggest clones make up 9% to 9.5%. Per germline, CDR1 DFQATT and CDR2 SNEGSKA (reference sequence). Trimming removed 6 bases from V and 0 bases from J, with 11 bases in between. The CDR3 consists of 13 residues. The study, taken as a whole, reports: There were more naive CD4+ cells and higher diversity in long-lived donors than in aged donors.

Remarks on this clonotype: No antigen is known for it.

Separately, the same data were catalogued under a study of T cells of mothers and their children. That paper notes: At about 1.6 ug per 15 ul, all of the extracted RNA went into cDNA synthesis. The overlap seen between related mothers and children slightly exceeded that of unrelated pairs, though not significantly.

This clonotype originated in a boy younger than 18 in good health. Sequencing was carried out using blood. J is TRBJ2-5 and V is TRBV20-1; D might be TRBD2 (6 bases). This CDR3 is CSARRDYQETQYF. CDR3 DNA sequence: TGCAGTGCCCGACGGGACTACCAAGAGACCCAGTACTTC.